This T cell receptor beta chain is from a study of T cell changes during pregnancy in multiple sclerosis. Germline-derived CDR1 and CDR2 are SGDLS and YYNGEE. This CDR3 region has 12 residues. V was shortened by 3 bases and J by 7 bases, with 10 bases between the two germline ends. Sequencing used immunoSEQ multiplex PCR; TCRdb keeps in-frame clones, though not all of them. This sample has under 95,000 clones; approximately 93% occur once, and the top ten carry roughly 0.9%. This clone was counted between two and nine times. This chain joins TRBV9 and TRBJ1-1; D is unresolved. The receptor's source is a female donor in good health, enrolled as a control in a pregnancy study. The sample consisted of peripheral blood, taken in the second trimester of pregnancy. The chain's CDR3 is CASSGSEVEAFF. DNA of the CDR3: TGTGCCAGCAGCGGCAGCGAGGTTGAAGCTTTCTTT.